The next 30 T cell receptor beta chains were all read from a single sample in a study of neurological immune-mediated disorders. TCRdb reprocessed the 5' RACE reads via MiXCR and lists one record per CDR3 protein. The data show around 44,000 distinct CDR3 sequences, roughly 2.5% seen once. The sequencing sample was made of PBMCs. All receptors derive from a man aged 25-45 years with multiple sclerosis.

This clonotype has at least ten counts. V and J are TRBV5-4 and TRBJ1-2, with a weak D call TRBD1 (5 bases). Trimming cost V 4 bases and J 0 bases, with 10 bases left between them. Germline values: CDR1 SGHNT, CDR2 YYREEE (reference sequence). The length of the CDR3 is 14 residues. The CDR3 is CASSADSANYGYTF. In DNA, the CDR3 is TGTGCCAGCAGCGCAGACAGCGCTAACTATGGCTACACCTTC. Filled out from reference TRBV5-4 and TRBJ1-2, the complete variable domain reads ETGVTQSPTHLIKTRGQQVTLRCSSQSGHNTVSWYQQALGQGPQFIFQYYREEENGRGNFPPRFSGLQFPNYSSELNVNALELDDSALYLCASSADSANYGYTFGSGTRLTVV.

This clonotype was detected many times. V usage is TRBV6-1 and J usage is TRBJ1-1; the D gene is possibly TRBD1 (6 bases). The ends were cut back, 4 bases at V and 0 bases at J, with 12 bases in the middle. Per germline, CDR1 MNHNS and CDR2 SASEGT. The CDR3 is 15 amino acids. The CDR3 DNA is TGTGCCAGCAGTGGAACAACAGGGCTGAACACTGAAGCTTTCTTT. Its protein product is CASSGTTGLNTEAFF.

The table lists this clonotype with many counts. The V call is TRBV29-1, the J call TRBJ2-1, with D unclear. CDR3 length equals 14 residues. V lost 0 bases to trimming and J lost 6 bases, with 12 bases between them. CDR1 is SQVTM and CDR2 is ANQGSEA in the germline V gene. This chain's CDR3 is CSVEDPPRPNEQFF. In DNA, the CDR3 is TGCAGCGTTGAAGATCCGCCTCGTCCCAATGAGCAGTTCTTC.

This clonotype was found many times. CDR3 DNA sequence: TGTGCCAGCAGCCCAACAGGAGGGTACAATCAGCCCCAGCATTTT. Protein sequence: CASSPTGGYNQPQHF. V and J are TRBV7-9 and TRBJ1-5; possible D gene TRBD1, 5 bases. This CDR3 is 15 amino acids long. V lost 5 bases to trimming and J lost 3 bases, with 14 bases between them. Germline CDR1 and CDR2: SEHNR and FQNEAQ (reference sequence).

This clonotype was found a few times. Compared with germline, one end of the junction differs, possibly owing to a read error. The chain combines TRBV6-6 with TRBJ1-6, with D possibly being TRBD1 (5 bases). Germline assignment: CDR1 MNHNY and CDR2 SVGAGI (reference sequence). The length of the CDR3 is 17 residues. CDR3 nucleotide sequence: TGTGCCAGCAGTTACTACCCTCAGGGTGGGGGAAATTCAACCCTCAACTTT. It is translated as CASSYYPQGGGNSTLNF.

This clonotype has ten or more counts. The chain links TRBV7-9 to TRBJ2-7; 8 nucleotides line up with TRBD2. The germline V gene encodes CDR1 SEHNR and CDR2 FQNEAQ (reference sequence). J lost 5 bases, V lost 5 bases, and 5 bases had no gene match. The length of the CDR3 is 13 residues. The CDR3 is CASSPGGEDEQYF. In DNA, the CDR3 is TGTGCCAGCAGCCCGGGAGGGGAGGACGAGCAGTACTTC.

This clonotype has ten or more counts. CDR3 residues: CASSQGLSGGSRGVAKNIQYF. The CDR3 DNA follows: TGCGCCAGCAGCCAAGGATTAAGCGGGGGGTCAAGAGGCGTAGCCAAAAACATTCAGTACTTC. The rearrangement uses TRBV4-1 and TRBJ2-4; the match to TRBD2 covers 9 bases. The CDR3 has 21 amino acids. Germline assignment: CDR1 MGHRA and CDR2 YSYEKL. After removal of 1 base from V and 0 bases from J, the junction contained 16 bases not matched to a gene.

The table lists this clonotype with a few counts. The V and J genes are TRBV20-1 and TRBJ2-1, with a tentative D call TRBD1 (5 bases). Germline V gives CDR1 DFQATT, CDR2 SNEGSKA (reference sequence). CDR3 length: 16 amino acids. The V gene lost 5 bases and the J gene lost 5 bases, with 22 bases spanning the gap. The DNA of the CDR3 is TGCAGTGCTGCACCTCTGGGGTCGGTGGGGCACAATGAGCAGTTCTTC. The encoded protein is CSAAPLGSVGHNEQFF.

This clonotype showed up just a few times. The V and J genes are TRBV20-1 and TRBJ1-5, with TRBD1 as a possible D gene (6 bases). Germline loops: CDR1 DFQATT, CDR2 SNEGSKA (reference sequence). CDR3 size: 14 residues. The V and J ends lost 2 bases and 3 bases respectively, with 11 bases between them. For the CDR3, the DNA is TGCAGTGCTAGACAGGGGTTATTCAATCAGCCCCAGCATTTT. This sequence encodes CSARQGLFNQPQHF.

This clonotype appeared a few times. A much larger clone lies a single base off, so this may be a read error. This chain links TRBV27 with TRBJ1-1; maybe TRBD1 (6 bases). This CDR3 contains 15 residues. Germline CDR1 and CDR2: MNHEY and SMNVEV (reference sequence). CDR3 coding DNA: TGTGCCAGCAGTTTATCGACAGGCCCGGACACTAAAGCTTTCTTT. Translated, it gives CASSLSTGPDTKAFF.

This clonotype was seen many times. The chain employs TRBV5-1 and TRBJ2-3; D unresolved. This CDR3 has 14 residues. Trimming cost V 0 bases and J 1 base, with 6 bases left between them. In germline, CDR1 is SGHRS, CDR2 YFSETQ. The CDR3 here is CASSLEDGTDTQYF. In DNA form, the CDR3 reads TGCGCCAGCAGCTTGGAGGACGGCACAGATACGCAGTATTTT.

This clonotype has a handful of counts. This CDR3 is CASSTGDRNTDTQYF. The CDR3, as DNA: TGCGCCAGCAGCACCGGGGACCGAAACACAGATACGCAGTATTTT. The chain joins TRBV5-1 to TRBJ2-3; D is perhaps TRBD1 or TRBD2 (5 bases each). The CDR3 spans 15 residues. Trimming stripped 4 bases from V and 2 bases from J, with 14 bases between. Germline CDR1 SGHRS, CDR2 YFSETQ.

This clonotype was detected ten times or more. The chain links TRBV28 to TRBJ2-5; 7 nucleotides match TRBD1. Germline CDR1 reads MDHEN; CDR2 reads SYDVKM. The CDR3 totals 13 residues. Trimming cost V 5 bases and J 1 base; bases outside gene matches: 1. CDR3 in DNA: TGTGCCAGCAGTCGGACAGGCCAAGAGACCCAGTACTTC. Residues: CASSRTGQETQYF.

This clonotype has ten or more counts. The chain joins TRBV20-1 to TRBJ2-7; 11 bases align to TRBD2. With V trimmed by 5 bases and J by 3 bases, 6 bases remained unmatched. The germline V gene encodes CDR1 DFQATT and CDR2 SNEGSKA (reference sequence). CDR3 size: 14 residues. The CDR3 DNA reads TGCAGTGCTCCAACTAGCGGGAGCTTCTACGAGCAGTACTTC. Translated: CSAPTSGSFYEQYF.

This clonotype was found many times. This chain links TRBV20-1 with TRBJ2-7, with D maybe TRBD2 (6 bases). CDR1 is DFQATT, CDR2 SNEGSKA, per germline (reference sequence). This CDR3 contains 14 residues. The ends were cut back, 4 bases at V and 2 bases at J, with 15 bases in the middle. For the CDR3, the DNA is TGCAGTGCTATGGGGGGAGAGAGCCCCTACGAGCAGTACTTC. It codes for CSAMGGESPYEQYF.

This clonotype has at least ten counts. The chain combines TRBV11-2 with TRBJ1-1; 8 nucleotides line up with TRBD1. The trim removed 7 bases at V and 4 bases at J, leaving 5 bases unmatched. This CDR3 is 13 amino acids long. Per the germline V gene, CDR1 is SGHAT and CDR2 is FQNNGV. The CDR3 sequence is CASNDRGATEAFF. CDR3 nucleotides: TGTGCCAGCAACGACAGGGGAGCCACTGAAGCTTTCTTT.

This clonotype was recorded at least ten times. The chain couples TRBV10-3 to TRBJ2-1; D remains unclear. Trimming removed 0 bases at V and 5 bases at J, with 20 bases between. Germline assignment: CDR1 ENHRY and CDR2 SYGVKD. The CDR3 totals 18 residues. As DNA, the CDR3 is TGTGCCATCAGTGAGTCGACTCTAGGGCTAGTACCCCACAATGAGCAGTTCTTC. Translating gives CAISESTLGLVPHNEQFF.

This clonotype was seen repeatedly, ten times or more. This chain links TRBV12-3 or TRBV12-4 with TRBJ1-2; D uncertain. Trimming took off 6 bases at V and 2 bases at J, with 10 bases between the two ends. The CDR3 extends over 13 amino acids. The CDR3 sequence: CASSPDRNYGYTF. As DNA, the CDR3 is TGTGCCAGCAGCCCTGACCGAAACTATGGCTACACCTTC.

In this sample, this clonotype turned up many times. The CDR3 coding sequence is TGTGCCAGCAGTGCGGCGACAGGCAAAGAGACCCAGTACTTC. This sequence encodes CASSAATGKETQYF. V gene TRBV25-1 combines with J gene TRBJ2-5, with D possibly being TRBD1 (6 bases). V was clipped by 4 bases and J by 3 bases, with 12 bases between them. The CDR3 is made up of 14 amino acids. Germline V gene data show CDR1 as MGHDK and CDR2 as SYGVNS.

A word on this clonotype: Its ends do not fully match the called genes, so a read error is possible. The chain has TRBV27 and TRBJ2-7; 8 nucleotides agree with TRBD2. The length of the CDR3 is 12 residues. Germline lookup yields CDR1 MNHEY and CDR2 SMNVEV (reference sequence). The CDR3 region has the DNA TGTGCCAGCAAACTAGCGGAATACGCGCAGTACTTC. Protein: CASKLAEYAQYF.

This clonotype has ten or more counts. The rearrangement links TRBV27 to TRBJ2-5; 7 nucleotides line up with TRBD1. The CDR3 spans 14 residues. Germline V gene lookup returns CDR1 MNHEY and CDR2 SMNVEV (reference sequence). The V and J ends lost 3 bases and 2 bases, in that order; junction bases with no gene match: 3. In nucleotides, the CDR3 is TGTGCCAGCAGTTTGAACAGGGGTCAAGAGACCCAGTACTTC. It specifies CASSLNRGQETQYF.

This clonotype was counted many times. The V gene is TRBV9, the J gene TRBJ2-6; D remains unclear. The germline gives CDR1 SGDLS, CDR2 YYNGEE. This CDR3 has 15 residues. Trimming stripped 3 bases from V and 8 bases from J, with 15 bases between. CDR3 residues: CASSASSKAPNVLTF. The CDR3 bases are TGTGCCAGCAGCGCAAGCTCTAAGGCACCCAACGTCCTGACTTTC. Drawing the rest from reference TRBV9 and TRBJ2-6, the complete variable domain is DSGVTQTPKHLITATGQRVTLRCSPRSGDLSVYWYQQSLDQGLQFLIQYYNGEERAKGNILERFSAQQFPDLHSELNLSSLELGDSALYFCASSASSKAPNVLTFGAGSRLTVL.

This clonotype came up many times. The chain carries TRBV12-3 or TRBV12-4 and TRBJ2-1, with a possible D match to TRBD1 (5 bases). V lost 0 bases, J lost 0 bases, and 9 bases lay in between. The CDR3 spans 16 residues. The CDR3 DNA follows: TGTGCCAGCAGTTTAGCGTGGGGCCGCTCCTACAATGAGCAGTTCTTC. The encoded protein is CASSLAWGRSYNEQFF.

This clonotype was seen many times. The V call is TRBV27, the J call TRBJ2-3; tentative D call: TRBD2 (6 bases). Trimming pared 5 bases from V and 4 bases from J, leaving 19 bases between. Per the germline V gene, CDR1 is MNHEY and CDR2 is SMNVEV (reference sequence). The CDR3 is 16 amino acids. CDR3 protein: CASSLTPTSWADTQYF. The DNA of the CDR3 is TGTGCCAGCAGTCTTACCCCGACTAGTTGGGCAGATACGCAGTATTTT.

This clonotype was seen many times. CDR3: CASSLEPPGQVIALQPQHF. CDR3 coding DNA: TGTGCCAGCAGCTTAGAGCCCCCGGGACAGGTCATTGCTCTGCAGCCCCAGCATTTT. V gene TRBV7-6 combines with J gene TRBJ1-5; 8 nucleotides agree with TRBD1. Germline V gives CDR1 SGHVS, CDR2 FNYEAQ. The CDR3 consists of 19 residues. After removal of 1 base from V and 7 bases from J, the junction contained 18 bases not matched to a gene. The entire variable domain, with the rest obtained from reference TRBV7-6 and TRBJ1-5, is as follows: GAGVSQSPRYKVTKRGQDVALRCDPISGHVSLYWYRQALGQGPEFLTYFNYEAQQDKSGLPNDRFSAERPEGSISTLTIQRTEQRDSAMYRCASSLEPPGQVIALQPQHFGDGTRLSIL.

This clonotype was detected ten times or more. The chain couples TRBV5-6 to TRBJ2-5, with 8 bases identical to TRBD1. Germline lookup yields CDR1 SGHDT and CDR2 YYEEEE. The CDR3 sequence is 14 residues long. Germline trimming cut 1 base from V and 5 bases from J; bases unmatched to any gene: 4. The CDR3 reads CASSLRQGTETQYF. The CDR3 nucleotides read TGTGCCAGCAGCTTGAGACAGGGGACGGAGACCCAGTACTTC.

This clonotype was detected many times. This chain joins TRBV4-2 and TRBJ2-2, with 7 nucleotides matching TRBD1. Germline CDR1 LGHNA, CDR2 YNFKEQ. Losses at the gene ends were 1 base for V and 6 bases for J; bases not matched to a gene: 11. There are 17 residues in the CDR3. CDR3 sequence reads: CASSQGGNRGNPGELFF. The CDR3 region has the DNA TGTGCCAGCAGCCAAGGGGGGAACAGGGGAAACCCCGGGGAGCTGTTTTTT.

This clonotype was recorded many times. The genes are TRBV20-1 and TRBJ2-7; 8 nucleotides line up with TRBD1. V lost 6 bases and J lost 5; bases outside the gene matches: 18. Germline CDR1 reads DFQATT; CDR2 reads SNEGSKA (reference sequence). The CDR3 has 16 residues. The CDR3 sequence: CSAQRHRQGIHDEQYF. The CDR3 coding sequence is TGCAGTGCACAAAGACACAGACAGGGGATTCATGACGAGCAGTACTTC.

In this sample, this clonotype turned up many times. The chain is built from TRBV6-5 and TRBJ1-5; no reliable D call. Germline CDR1 is MNHEY and CDR2 is SVGAGI. The CDR3 consists of 13 residues. V dropped 2 bases and J dropped 1 base, with 3 bases sitting between them. CDR3 nucleotides: TGTGCCAGCAGTTACGGGAGCAATCAGCCCCAGCATTTT. It translates to CASSYGSNQPQHF.

The sample holds many counts of this clonotype. V gene TRBV20-1 combines with J gene TRBJ1-6; 8 bases agree with TRBD1. The germline V gene encodes CDR1 DFQATT and CDR2 SNEGSKA (reference sequence). CDR3 length: 16 amino acids. Losses at the gene ends were 3 bases for V and 10 bases for J; bases not matched to a gene: 14. CDR3 sequence (DNA): TGCAGTGCTAGTCAATCCCCCGGGACAGGATCCTCACCCCTCCACTTT. The encoded protein is CSASQSPGTGSSPLHF.